These 13 T cell receptor beta chains came from one sample sequenced in a study of blood T cell repertoires in COVID-19. The repertoire was sequenced with immunoSEQ multiplex PCR; TCRdb's copy has only in-frame clones and lacks some. The profile covers about 180,000 clones, with 86% appearing a single time and approximately 7% taken by the ten largest. The specimen was peripheral blood. The receptor set was obtained from a man aged 50-60 years with active or convalescent COVID-19.

V and J are TRBV7-9 and TRBJ2-1, with 7 bases identical to TRBD2. CDR3 size: 14 residues. The trim removed 0 bases at V and 9 bases at J, leaving 5 bases unmatched. Germline V lookup: CDR1 SEHNR, CDR2 FQNEAQ (reference sequence). CDR3 coding DNA: TGTGCCAGCAGCTTAGCGGCTAGCGGAATTGAGCAGTTCTTC. Its translation: CASSLAASGIEQFF.

The genes are TRBV6-5 and TRBJ1-4; weak D call: TRBD1 (6 bases). The CDR3 length is 15 residues. Between the trimmed V and J ends, which lost 0 bases and 6 bases, there was a span of 11 bases. Germline-derived CDR1 and CDR2 are MNHEY and SVGAGI. The DNA of the CDR3 is TGTGCCAGCAGTTACTCGGGACAATCACATGAAAAACTGTTTTTT. Protein: CASSYSGQSHEKLFF.

This chain links TRBV7-9 with TRBJ1-5; 9 bases are a match to TRBD1. V was clipped by 4 bases and J by 0 bases; unmatched bases: 13. Germline loops: CDR1 SEHNR, CDR2 FQNEAQ (reference sequence). The length of the CDR3 is 19 residues. CDR3 DNA sequence: TGTGCCAGCAGCTCCACAGGGGGCGTCCCGAATTATAGCAATCAGCCCCAGCATTTT. This translates into CASSSTGGVPNYSNQPQHF.

V gene TRBV19 combines with J gene TRBJ1-3; D unclear. V was trimmed by 3 bases and J by 0 bases, leaving 6 bases between them. Per germline, CDR1 LNHDA and CDR2 SQIVND (reference sequence). This CDR3 has 14 amino acids. CDR3 in DNA: TGTGCCAGTAGTATCGGGAACTCTGGAAACACCATATATTTT. Its translation is CASSIGNSGNTIYF.

The rearrangement joins TRBV11-3 to TRBJ2-2, with D possibly TRBD1 on 5 matching bases. In germline, CDR1 is SGHNT, CDR2 YENEEA. Trimming removed 5 bases from V and 1 base from J, with 8 bases in between. This CDR3 region has 14 residues. This CDR3 is CASSPGQNTGELFF. In DNA, the CDR3 is TGTGCCAGCAGCCCCGGACAGAACACCGGGGAGCTGTTTTTT.

The V call is TRBV28, the J call TRBJ1-1, with D possibly matching TRBD1 (6 bases). This CDR3 contains 13 residues. CDR1 and CDR2 (germline): MDHEN, SYDVKM. Trimming took off 6 bases at V and 5 bases at J, with 13 bases between the two ends. CDR3 in amino acids: CASSLLGGTEAFF. In DNA, the CDR3 is TGTGCCAGCAGCCTCCTAGGGGGAACTGAAGCTTTCTTT.

This clone showed up just a few times. The V gene is TRBV7-9, the J gene TRBJ1-2; D is unresolved. V shed 2 bases and J shed 6 bases, with 13 bases lying between them. The germline V gene has CDR1 SEHNR and CDR2 FQNEAQ (reference sequence). The CDR3 has 14 amino acids. The CDR3 sequence is CASSLSRQADGYTF. The CDR3 coding sequence is TGTGCCAGCAGCTTAAGTCGCCAGGCCGATGGCTACACCTTC.

The chain uses TRBV7-9 and TRBJ2-2; the match to TRBD2 covers 8 bases. CDR1 is SEHNR, CDR2 FQNEAQ, per germline (reference sequence). V lost 5 bases to trimming and J lost 6 bases; unmatched junction nucleotides: 8. The CDR3 loop spans 15 amino acids. CDR3 bases: TGTGCCAGCAGCCCCCCGAGAGCGGGAGCCGGGGAGCTGTTTTTT. This encodes CASSPPRAGAGELFF.

The rearrangement links TRBV4-3 to TRBJ2-7, with 8 bases that match TRBD1. The CDR3 contains 15 residues. J gave up 6 bases and V 2 bases, and 9 bases lay outside the gene matches. The germline CDR1 and CDR2 sequences are LGHNA and YSLEER. The CDR3 region has the DNA TGCGCCAGCAGCCAAAGACAGGGGCTCGGCGTCGAGCAGTACTTC. The encoded protein is CASSQRQGLGVEQYF.

The rearrangement joins TRBV15 to TRBJ1-5; D call uncertain. Looked up from germline, CDR1 is LNHNV and CDR2 is YYDKDF (reference sequence). This CDR3 comprises 16 residues. Trimming stripped 0 bases from V and 2 bases from J, with 11 bases between. CDR3 DNA: TGTGCCACCAGCAGAGATTCGGGGTTTGGCAATCAGCCCCAGCATTTT. Protein: CATSRDSGFGNQPQHF.

The V and J genes are TRBV7-2 and TRBJ1-2; tentative D call: TRBD1 (6 bases). CDR3 length: 12 amino acids. The germline V and J ends were trimmed by 6 bases and 8 bases, with 13 bases remaining between them. Germline loops: CDR1 SGHTA, CDR2 FQGNSA. CDR3 DNA sequence: TGTGCCAGCAGTGAGGGGGTTATGGGCTACACCTTC. This translates into CASSEGVMGYTF.

The CDR3 is CASSLDRGNTEAFF. CDR3 DNA sequence: TGTGCCAGCAGCCTAGACAGGGGAAACACTGAAGCTTTCTTT. The chain uses TRBV6-5 and TRBJ1-1, with 8 nucleotides matching TRBD1. Germline trimming cut 6 bases from V and 2 bases from J; bases unmatched to any gene: 5. Germline values: CDR1 MNHEY, CDR2 SVGAGI. This CDR3 comprises 14 residues.

This clone was counted a few times. The chain is built from TRBV6-6 and TRBJ1-4; 8 bases are a match to TRBD1. V gave up 8 bases and J gave up 4 bases; unmatched junction bases: 6. This CDR3 has 14 amino acids. Germline lookup yields CDR1 MNHNY and CDR2 SVGAGI (reference sequence). The CDR3 spells CASSTGGHNEKLFF. The CDR3 nucleotides read TGTGCCAGCTCCACAGGGGGACATAATGAAAAACTGTTTTTT.